The rows below give T cell receptor beta chains drawn from one sample of a study of blood T cell repertoires in COVID-19. Here immunoSEQ multiplex PCR was the method, and the copy in TCRdb shows in-frame clones only, minus some. The sample contains about 280,000 clones, approximately 90% of which appear only once. The sample comprised PBMCs or T cells enriched from blood (not recorded which). All receptors derive from a woman in her 30s with acute COVID-19. The CDR3 runs from the conserved cysteine through the conserved F or W. Fields, in order: J gene, V gene, D gene, clone size, CDR3 protein, CDR3 DNA. The D gene is left open where the match is weak. The size field is filled for only some rows; it gives once, few, many or a size class.

J gene: TRBJ1-5; V gene: TRBV19; D gene: .; clone size: .; CDR3 protein: CASTLTANSNQPQHF; CDR3 DNA: TGTGCCAGTACCCTCACAGCTAATAGCAATCAGCCCCAGCATTTT
J gene: TRBJ1-2; V gene: TRBV4-1; D gene: TRBD1; clone size: .; CDR3 protein: CASSQGEGTGRYGYTF; CDR3 DNA: TGCGCCAGCAGCCAAGGAGAGGGGACAGGGCGGTATGGCTACACCTTC
J gene: TRBJ2-7; V gene: TRBV2; D gene: .; clone size: .; CDR3 protein: CASLRDIAYEQYF; CDR3 DNA: TGTGCCAGCCTCAGGGACATTGCCTACGAGCAGTACTTC
J gene: TRBJ1-5; V gene: TRBV4-1; D gene: TRBD1; clone size: few; CDR3 protein: CASSHKGARGNQPQHF; CDR3 DNA: TGCGCCAGCAGCCATAAGGGGGCGCGGGGAAATCAGCCCCAGCATTTT
J gene: TRBJ1-2; V gene: TRBV12-3/TRBV12-4; D gene: .; clone size: .; CDR3 protein: CASSLGSEGYTF; CDR3 DNA: TGTGCCAGCAGTTTGGGTTCGGAGGGCTACACCTTC
J gene: TRBJ2-7; V gene: TRBV12-3/TRBV12-4; D gene: .; clone size: .; CDR3 protein: CASSIPGRREQYF; CDR3 DNA: TGTGCCAGCAGTATCCCGGGGAGACGGGAGCAGTACTTC
J gene: TRBJ2-1; V gene: TRBV5-1; D gene: TRBD2; clone size: few; CDR3 protein: CASSLAAGAYNEQFF; CDR3 DNA: TGCGCCAGCAGCTTGGCCGCGGGAGCATACAATGAGCAGTTCTTC
J gene: TRBJ2-1; V gene: TRBV18; D gene: TRBD2; clone size: .; CDR3 protein: CASSQLAEMMEFF; CDR3 DNA: TGTGCCAGCTCACAACTAGCGGAAATGATGGAGTTCTTC
J gene: TRBJ1-2; V gene: TRBV30; D gene: .; clone size: .; CDR3 protein: CAWSAGANYGYTF; CDR3 DNA: TGTGCCTGGAGCGCAGGGGCAAACTATGGCTACACCTTC
J gene: TRBJ2-1; V gene: TRBV5-4; D gene: TRBD2; clone size: .; CDR3 protein: CASSLDGRAPYNEQFF; CDR3 DNA: TGTGCCAGCAGCTTGGACGGGAGGGCCCCCTACAATGAGCAGTTCTTC
J gene: TRBJ2-5; V gene: TRBV10-3; D gene: TRBD2; clone size: .; CDR3 protein: CAIGGTSAEETQYF; CDR3 DNA: TGTGCCATCGGGGGGACTAGCGCCGAAGAGACCCAGTACTTC
J gene: TRBJ2-1; V gene: TRBV28; D gene: TRBD2; clone size: .; CDR3 protein: CASSPARTSGSYAREQFF; CDR3 DNA: TGTGCCAGCAGTCCCGCCCGGACTAGCGGGAGCTATGCTAGGGAGCAGTTCTTC
J gene: TRBJ1-4; V gene: TRBV27; D gene: .; clone size: .; CDR3 protein: CASSFSWPNEKLFF; CDR3 DNA: TGTGCCAGCAGTTTCTCGTGGCCCAATGAAAAACTGTTTTTT
J gene: TRBJ2-7; V gene: TRBV7-9; D gene: .; clone size: once; CDR3 protein: CASSRDISYEQYF; CDR3 DNA: TGTGCCAGCAGCAGGGACATCTCCTACGAGCAGTACTTC
J gene: TRBJ2-2; V gene: TRBV11-2; D gene: TRBD2; clone size: .; CDR3 protein: CASSSYSGRAGTGELFF; CDR3 DNA: TGTGCCAGCAGCTCCTATAGCGGGAGGGCCGGTACCGGGGAGCTGTTTTTT
J gene: TRBJ2-1; V gene: TRBV27; D gene: TRBD1; clone size: .; CDR3 protein: CASSRGTVGWDEQFF; CDR3 DNA: TGTGCCAGCAGCCGTGGGACAGTGGGGTGGGATGAGCAGTTCTTC
J gene: TRBJ2-3; V gene: TRBV10-1; D gene: TRBD2; clone size: .; CDR3 protein: CASINIGAGGPKSTDTQYF; CDR3 DNA: TGCGCCAGCATCAACATCGGGGCGGGAGGGCCTAAAAGCACAGATACGCAGTATTTT
J gene: TRBJ2-1; V gene: TRBV12-3/TRBV12-4; D gene: TRBD2; clone size: once; CDR3 protein: CASSLASGGQFF; CDR3 DNA: TGTGCCAGCAGTTTAGCGTCGGGGGGGCAGTTCTTC
J gene: TRBJ1-5; V gene: TRBV7-8; D gene: TRBD1; clone size: .; CDR3 protein: CASSKSGQGGNQPQHF; CDR3 DNA: TGTGCCAGCAGCAAGTCGGGACAGGGTGGCAATCAGCCCCAGCATTTT
J gene: TRBJ1-3; V gene: TRBV12-3/TRBV12-4; D gene: .; clone size: .; CDR3 protein: CASSGLGNTIYF; CDR3 DNA: TGTGCCAGCAGTGGACTTGGAAACACCATATATTTT
J gene: TRBJ2-1; V gene: TRBV6-5; D gene: .; clone size: .; CDR3 protein: CASSYAQNPYNEQFF; CDR3 DNA: TGTGCCAGCAGTTACGCCCAGAACCCCTACAATGAGCAGTTCTTC
J gene: TRBJ2-3; V gene: TRBV7-3; D gene: TRBD2; clone size: .; CDR3 protein: CASSSGLAGGGTDTQYF; CDR3 DNA: TGTGCCAGCAGCTCCGGACTAGCGGGAGGTGGCACAGATACGCAGTATTTT
J gene: TRBJ1-6; V gene: TRBV18; D gene: .; clone size: .; CDR3 protein: CASSPSAAADNSPLHF; CDR3 DNA: TGTGCCAGCTCACCGTCCGCAGCCGCGGATAATTCACCCCTCCACTTT
J gene: TRBJ2-7; V gene: TRBV4-2; D gene: .; clone size: .; CDR3 protein: CASSQEVQARYEQYF; CDR3 DNA: TGTGCCAGCAGCCAAGAGGTGCAAGCGAGGTACGAGCAGTACTTC
J gene: TRBJ2-7; V gene: TRBV19; D gene: .; clone size: .; CDR3 protein: CASSAQVNSYEQYF; CDR3 DNA: TGTGCCAGTAGTGCACAGGTTAACTCCTACGAGCAGTACTTC
J gene: TRBJ2-1; V gene: TRBV6-4; D gene: TRBD1; clone size: .; CDR3 protein: CASSATGVFGNEQFF; CDR3 DNA: TGTGCCAGCAGTGCGACAGGGGTCTTTGGCAATGAGCAGTTCTTC
J gene: TRBJ2-3; V gene: TRBV28; D gene: TRBD2; clone size: .; CDR3 protein: CASSLSGTTDTQYF; CDR3 DNA: TGTGCCAGCAGCCTTAGCGGGACCACAGATACGCAGTATTTT
J gene: TRBJ2-7; V gene: TRBV5-1; D gene: TRBD2; clone size: .; CDR3 protein: CASSLAGTYEQYF; CDR3 DNA: TGCGCCAGCAGCCTAGCGGGAACCTACGAGCAGTACTTC
J gene: TRBJ2-1; V gene: TRBV19; D gene: TRBD2; clone size: .; CDR3 protein: CASSIGTSGTNEQFF; CDR3 DNA: TGTGCCAGTAGTATAGGGACTAGCGGGACCAATGAGCAGTTCTTC
J gene: TRBJ2-7; V gene: TRBV5-6; D gene: .; clone size: .; CDR3 protein: CASSLDTWYEQYF; CDR3 DNA: TGTGCCAGCAGCTTAGACACATGGTACGAGCAGTACTTC
J gene: TRBJ1-5; V gene: TRBV29-1; D gene: .; clone size: .; CDR3 protein: CSVQQGNQPQHF; CDR3 DNA: TGCAGCGTTCAGCAGGGCAATCAGCCCCAGCATTTT
J gene: TRBJ1-5; V gene: TRBV5-1; D gene: TRBD1; clone size: few; CDR3 protein: CASSSTGDSNQPQHF; CDR3 DNA: TGCGCCAGCAGCTCGACAGGGGATAGCAATCAGCCCCAGCATTTT
J gene: TRBJ2-1; V gene: TRBV11-2; D gene: TRBD2; clone size: .; CDR3 protein: CASTQESGSSYNEQFF; CDR3 DNA: TGTGCCAGCACCCAGGAGAGCGGGAGCTCGTACAATGAGCAGTTCTTC
J gene: TRBJ2-1; V gene: TRBV3-1/TRBV3-2; D gene: TRBD2; clone size: .; CDR3 protein: CASSQEEAGALLYEQFF; CDR3 DNA: TGTGCCAGCAGCCAAGAAGAAGCGGGAGCCTTACTGTATGAGCAGTTCTTC
J gene: TRBJ1-1; V gene: TRBV2; D gene: .; clone size: .; CDR3 protein: CASSDSRYTEAFF; CDR3 DNA: TGTGCCAGCAGCGATAGCAGATACACTGAAGCTTTCTTT
J gene: TRBJ1-2; V gene: TRBV5-6; D gene: TRBD1; clone size: .; CDR3 protein: CATSGTGGQGYTF; CDR3 DNA: TGTGCCACTTCCGGGACAGGGGGCCAAGGCTACACCTTC
J gene: TRBJ2-3; V gene: TRBV7-3; D gene: TRBD2; clone size: .; CDR3 protein: CASSRGLAGVGDTDTQYF; CDR3 DNA: TGTGCCAGCAGCCGGGGACTAGCGGGAGTTGGGGACACAGATACGCAGTATTTT
J gene: TRBJ2-1; V gene: TRBV7-2; D gene: TRBD2; clone size: .; CDR3 protein: CASSSSSGTYNEQFF; CDR3 DNA: TGTGCCAGCAGCTCCAGTAGCGGGACCTACAATGAGCAGTTCTTC
J gene: TRBJ2-7; V gene: TRBV7-9; D gene: TRBD2; clone size: .; CDR3 protein: CASSQYGRPYEQYF; CDR3 DNA: TGTGCCAGCAGTCAATACGGGAGGCCCTACGAGCAGTACTTC
J gene: TRBJ1-5; V gene: TRBV28; D gene: .; clone size: .; CDR3 protein: CASSLPMGSPQSSQHF; CDR3 DNA: TGTGCCAGCAGTTTACCCATGGGGAGCCCGCAAAGTTCCCAGCATTTT
J gene: TRBJ2-1; V gene: TRBV9; D gene: TRBD2; clone size: .; CDR3 protein: CASSATSGAYNEQFF; CDR3 DNA: TGTGCCAGCAGCGCCACTAGCGGGGCCTACAATGAGCAGTTCTTC
J gene: TRBJ2-3; V gene: TRBV5-1; D gene: TRBD2; clone size: .; CDR3 protein: CASSLQDSGRGTDTQYF; CDR3 DNA: TGCGCCAGCAGCTTGCAAGATAGCGGGAGGGGCACAGATACGCAGTATTTT